This T cell receptor beta chain was retrieved from a study of beta chain features in type 1 diabetes. Study conclusions and caveats: A definitive answer on HLA type influencing TCRB rearrangement was not reached here. Type 1 diabetes patients had moderately but significantly shorter TCRB CDR3s in all four CD4+ subsets.

This clone was seen only a few times. The antigen is not known. A heparinised blood draw that averaged around 100 mL was obtained once from each donor. Purity above 98% was achieved in all sorted populations. With 0 bases removed from V and 4 bases from J, the gap between germline ends came to 8 bases. Germline CDR1 reads LNHNV; CDR2 reads YYDKDF (reference sequence). This CDR3 contains 14 residues. Every bit of the isolated RNA underwent reverse transcription, so sequencing read expressed TCRB transcripts. Reads from naive, central memory and regulatory T cell samples averaged approximately 3.4 million. Profiling relied on immunoSEQ multiplex PCR, and the TCRdb table lists in-frame clones only, not all of them. The repertoire consists of roughly 700,000 clones, with around an eighth occurring once and the leading ten covering about 0.02%.

This chain connects TRBV15 to TRBJ2-3; no reliable D call. This receptor was taken from a man between 18 and 29 years old with type 1 diabetes. Sequenced: naive CD4+ T cells from blood. The CDR3: CATSRDNTPDTQYF. DNA of the CDR3: TGTGCCACCAGCAGAGATAACACGCCAGATACGCAGTATTTT.